This T cell receptor (beta chain) was recovered during a study of blood T cell repertoires in COVID-19. Some clones are missing from TCRdb's copy, which holds only in-frame ones; the method was immunoSEQ multiplex PCR. The repertoire consists of 110,000 or so clones, with roughly 90% occurring once and the leading ten covering 8% to 9%. The CDR3 is made up of 16 amino acids. The J segment lost 5 bases and the V segment lost 0 bases, leaving 2 bases of the junction unmatched. Germline V gives CDR1 SGHNT, CDR2 YYREEE (reference sequence). The chain combines TRBV5-4 with TRBJ2-2; the match to TRBD2 covers 12 bases. Specimen: peripheral blood. The receptor comes from a woman aged 70 to 79 who had recovered from COVID-19. CDR3 in amino acids: CASSLGLAGVTGELFF. The CDR3 nucleotides are TGTGCCAGCAGCTTGGGACTAGCGGGAGTTACCGGGGAGCTGTTTTTT.